This T cell receptor (beta chain) was retrieved from a study of regulatory T cells in long-lasting Graves disease. Arm-PCR of CDR3 regions with iRepertoire HTBI primers generated TCR beta libraries. MiXCR, run by TCRdb on the multiplex PCR reads, gives a single entry per CDR3 protein. The sample shows around 500,000 distinct CDR3 sequences, roughly 14% of them seen only once. The time point is: newly diagnosed GD, antithyroid drugs for less than 3 months. PBMC-derived RNA was used for the TCR library. Study-level findings and limits: Newly diagnosed Graves' patients exceeded persistent ones in TCR diversity.

For this clonotype: Its antigen remains unknown.

This sample also appeared in a second study, on T cells in Graves' hyperthyroidism and ophthalmopathy. This second report adds: When the TCR CDR3 underwent first-round RT-PCR, the HTBI primer set was used. The model's output predicted ophthalmopathy at a median of roughly seven months prior to onset.

This TCR was sampled from a man aged 30-40 years with Graves disease. Sequenced material: peripheral blood mononuclear cells (PBMCs), taken at new diagnosis, from a patient treated with antithyroid drugs.

In nucleotides, the CDR3 is TGTGCCAGCAGTGAAGCGCTAGGGTATGGCTACACCTTC. Its translation: CASSEALGYGYTF. The chain is built from TRBV6-1 and TRBJ1-2; D gene uncertain. The V gene lost 0 bases and the J gene lost 5 bases, with 7 bases spanning the gap. From germline, CDR1 is MNHNS and CDR2 SASEGT. The CDR3 is 13 amino acids.